Each of the 9 T cell receptor beta chains below was sequenced from the same sample in a study of T-cell memory formation after mild COVID-19. A single record per CDR3 protein comes from TCRdb applying MiXCR to the 5' RACE reads. Of around 530,000 distinct CDR3 sequences listed, less than 25% are singletons. Sequenced sample: PBMCs or a T cell subset sorted from them (not recorded which). The origin of the receptors is an adult woman who had mild COVID-19 (a few samples of this study predate the infection). Cell type and time point are not known.

The chain couples TRBV5-1 to TRBJ2-5; D might be TRBD1 (5 bases). V was clipped by 0 bases and J by 0 bases, with 6 bases between them. CDR1 and CDR2 from the germline V gene are SGHRS and YFSETQ. The length of the CDR3 is 14 residues. The CDR3, as DNA: TGCGCCAGCAGCTTGGACAGGCACCAAGAGACCCAGTACTTC. This codes for CASSLDRHQETQYF. The full variable domain, its missing parts supplied by reference TRBV5-1 and TRBJ2-5, is KAGVTQTPRYLIKTRGQQVTLSCSPISGHRSVSWYQQTPGQGLQFLFEYFSETQRNKGNFPGRFSGRQFSNSRSEMNVSTLELGDSALYLCASSLDRHQETQYFGPGTRLLVL.

A single count supports this clonotype. The rearrangement links TRBV13 to TRBJ2-1; the match to TRBD1 covers 7 bases. The germline V gene has CDR1 PRHDT and CDR2 FYEKMQ (reference sequence). The CDR3 is made up of 15 amino acids. V was clipped by 4 bases and J by 5 bases; unmatched bases: 8. The CDR3 reads CASSYRDSRHNEQFF. In DNA, the CDR3 is TGTGCCAGCAGCTACCGGGACAGCAGACACAATGAGCAGTTCTTC. Full variable domain (outside the CDR3, taken from reference TRBV13 and TRBJ2-1): AAGVIQSPRHLIKEKRETATLKCYPIPRHDTVYWYQQGPGQDPQFLISFYEKMQSDKGSIPDRFSAQQFSDYHSELNMSSLELGDSALYFCASSYRDSRHNEQFFGPGTRLTVL.

The rearrangement joins TRBV2 to TRBJ1-5; no clear D gene. Germline CDR1 and CDR2: SNHLY and FYNNEI. The CDR3 extends over 10 amino acids. The V end lost 8 bases, the J end lost 6 bases, and 5 bases lay between the germline ends. The CDR3 protein is CASCCQPQHF. The CDR3 coding sequence is TGTGCCAGCTGTTGTCAGCCCCAGCATTTT.

The rearrangement links TRBV6-5 to TRBJ2-7; D possibly corresponds to TRBD1 (5 bases). CDR1 and CDR2 from the germline V gene are MNHEY and SVGAGI. The CDR3 runs to 15 residues. Trimming left V 2 bases short and J 2 bases short, with 13 bases between. DNA for the CDR3: TGTGCCAGCAGTTACATGACCCAGGGAACCTACGAGCAGTACTTC. It encodes CASSYMTQGTYEQYF.

CDR3 loop: CASSLGDIKQFF. The CDR3 DNA is TGTGCCAGCAGCCTGGGGGACATTAAGCAGTTCTTC. This chain connects TRBV11-3 to TRBJ2-1, with a weak D call TRBD1 (6 bases). The CDR3 runs to 12 residues. Trimming left V 5 bases short and J 11 bases short, with 13 bases between. Germline CDR1 reads SGHNT; CDR2 reads YENEEA.

This clonotype was detected a few times. The chain is built from TRBV30 and TRBJ2-1; 13 nucleotides align to TRBD2. Unmatched junction bases numbered 5, after V lost 4 bases and J lost 8 bases. CDR3 length: 14 amino acids. Germline assignment: CDR1 GTSNPN and CDR2 SVGIG (reference sequence). The CDR3 DNA is TGTGCCTGGATCCCGGGACTAGCGGGACATGAGCAGTTCTTC. Its protein is CAWIPGLAGHEQFF.

This chain joins TRBV10-3 and TRBJ2-1; TRBD2 matches 13 bases. V was pared by 10 bases and J by 8 bases, with 11 bases of the junction left unmatched. Germline loops: CDR1 ENHRY, CDR2 SYGVKD. The CDR3 loop spans 15 amino acids. The CDR3 DNA is TGTGCCACCAGGAGGGGGACTAGCGGGGAGGATGAGCAGTTCTTC. Translation: CATRRGTSGEDEQFF.

This clonotype was detected a few times. The J gene is TRBJ1-1, the V gene TRBV30, with no clear D. V shed 0 bases and J shed 0 bases, with 5 bases lying between them. Germline V gives CDR1 GTSNPN, CDR2 SVGIG (reference sequence). CDR3 size: 13 residues. The CDR3 sequence: CAWSVSVNTEAFF. DNA of the CDR3: TGTGCCTGGAGTGTATCAGTGAACACTGAAGCTTTCTTT.

The chain combines TRBV24-1 with TRBJ2-7; 7 nucleotides line up with TRBD1. J was trimmed by 6 bases and V by 3 bases; bases with no gene match: 4. The germline V gene encodes CDR1 KGHDR and CDR2 SFDVKD. The CDR3 length is 13 residues. The CDR3 loop reads CATSDGTVLEQYF. The CDR3 coding sequence is TGTGCCACCAGTGATGGGACAGTGCTCGAGCAGTACTTC.